This T cell receptor (beta chain) was captured by sequencing in a study of shared clonotypes between healthy human individuals. Unsorted PBMC DNA was sequenced on ten immunoSEQ deep assay plates. Clones were sequenced by immunoSEQ multiplex PCR, and TCRdb holds only the in-frame ones, with some missing. The data hold some 450,000 clones, with roughly three quarters observed a single time. Concerning this clone itself: This is likely an artifact of a read error, given a far larger clone one base away.

CDR1 GTSNPN and CDR2 SVGIG come from the germline V gene (reference sequence). This CDR3 comprises 12 residues. The sequence was collected from a middle-aged woman in good health. Some clones in this sample may be carry-over from other donors' samples. The sequenced material came from PBMCs. J is TRBJ2-1 and V is TRBV30; D remains unclear. The CDR3 sequence: CAWSVRNNGQFF. The CDR3, as DNA: TGTGCCTGGAGTGTACGGAACAATGGGCAGTTCTTC.